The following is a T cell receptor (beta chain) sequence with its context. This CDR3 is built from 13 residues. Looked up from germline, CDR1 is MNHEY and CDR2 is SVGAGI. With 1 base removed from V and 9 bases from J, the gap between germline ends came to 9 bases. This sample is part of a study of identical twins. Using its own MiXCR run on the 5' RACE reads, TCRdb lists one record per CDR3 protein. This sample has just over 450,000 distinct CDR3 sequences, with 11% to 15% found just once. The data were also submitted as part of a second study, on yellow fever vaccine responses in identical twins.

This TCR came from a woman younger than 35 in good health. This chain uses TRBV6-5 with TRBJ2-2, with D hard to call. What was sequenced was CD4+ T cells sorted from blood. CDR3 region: CASSYLGGRELFF. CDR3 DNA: TGTGCCAGCAGTTACTTAGGCGGCCGGGAGCTGTTTTTT.